The TCR beta chain described here comes from a study of a mutant IDH1 vaccine in newly diagnosed glioma. Study-wide context: The first vaccination came 4-6 weeks after radiotherapy alone, or with temozolomide cycles. Treated patients were about 60% male, around 40% female, mean age around 40 years. Those enrolled had earlier been treated with radiotherapy, temozolomide, or both, mostly both.

The CDR3 extends over 14 amino acids. V dropped 4 bases and J dropped 5 bases, with 17 bases sitting between them. CDR1 is SQVTM, CDR2 ANQGSEA, per germline. Libraries were prepared by immunoSEQ multiplex PCR; TCRdb keeps only in-frame clonotypes and omits some of them. The sample yields fewer than 65,000 clones, about four fifths seen once. Sample time point: week 11, during vaccination. All doses held 300 ug of mutant IDH1 20-mer peptide, with topical imiquimod. Astrocytomas that were new, WHO grade 3 or 4, IDH1-mutant and ATRX-lost were present in the donors. As regards this clone: Its specificity is not known.

The sample in question was PBMCs, obtained from a glioma patient whose treatment included an IDH1 peptide vaccine. This sequence originates from a man aged 50-60 years with glioma. The V gene is TRBV29-1, the J gene TRBJ2-5, with D tentatively TRBD2 (6 bases). The chain's CDR3 is CSVGVLGGGETQYF. In DNA form, the CDR3 reads TGCAGCGTTGGAGTCCTGGGAGGAGGGGAGACCCAGTACTTC.